The 27 T cell receptor beta chains below come from one sample, sequenced in a study of breast tumors, draining lymph nodes, adjacent tissues (dated by TCRdb to the mid-2010s). Lymph node samples came from the axillary draining lymph nodes of breast cancer patients. Receptors were amplified or captured by multiplex PCR. TCRdb records Illumina HiSeq 2000 as the sequencer. The public reads were reprocessed in TCRdb via fastp at Q25 and MiXCR, keeping in-frame beta chains. Here each entry gathers all rows of one CDR3 protein and keeps the most common genes and DNA. In all, the sample holds about 180,000 distinct CDR3 sequences, and roughly 30% of those were seen once. The ten largest clones add up to 3.5% to 4.5% of the sample. The source material was axillary lymph node tissue. These receptor sequences come from a female donor with breast cancer. Some clones in this sample may be carry-over from other donors' samples.

This clonotype appeared many times. This rearrangement joins TRBV12-3 or TRBV12-4 to TRBJ1-6; D ambiguous. The length of the CDR3 is 14 residues. Trimming took 5 bases from V and 10 from J, leaving 15 bases between them. CDR3: CASSPEEGSSPLHF. For the CDR3, the DNA is TGTGCCAGCAGTCCAGAGGAGGGTAGCTCACCCCTCCACTTT.

This clonotype has a count of ten or more. The chain carries TRBV5-4 and TRBJ2-5, with 11 bases matching TRBD2. The V segment lost 5 bases and the J segment 4 bases; nucleotides outside the gene matches: 7. This CDR3 has 15 amino acids. Germline CDR1 is SGHNT and CDR2 is YYREEE (reference sequence). CDR3 sequence reads: CASRLTSGGPETQYF. The CDR3 nucleotides are TGTGCCAGCAGGCTAACTAGCGGGGGACCAGAGACCCAGTACTTC.

This clonotype was counted at least ten times. The genes are TRBV7-3 and TRBJ2-3; TRBD1 agrees at 7 bases. After removal of 5 bases from V and 4 bases from J, the junction contained 9 bases not matched to a gene. The germline CDR1 and CDR2 sequences are SGHTA and FQGTGA. This CDR3 is built from 15 residues. The CDR3: CASSAAQGKSDTQYF. The CDR3 DNA follows: TGTGCCAGCAGCGCAGCACAGGGGAAGTCAGATACGCAGTATTTT.

This clonotype was detected many times. The J gene is TRBJ1-2, the V gene TRBV6-1; D gene ambiguous. CDR1 and CDR2 from the germline V gene are MNHNS and SASEGT. The CDR3 loop spans 14 amino acids. Trimming took 1 base from V and 2 from J, leaving 8 bases between them. This chain's CDR3 is CASSEGRPNYGYTF. Written as DNA, the CDR3 is TGTGCCAGCAGTGAAGGCAGGCCCAACTATGGCTACACCTTC.

This clonotype was seen at least ten times. The CDR3 DNA follows: TGTGCCAGTAGTAACAGGGCTAGAAGCAATCAGCCCCAGCATTTT. Its translation: CASSNRARSNQPQHF. This rearrangement joins TRBV19 to TRBJ1-5, with D tentatively TRBD1 (6 bases). The CDR3 is 15 amino acids. Trimming removed 4 bases from V and 1 base from J, with 11 bases in between. Germline CDR1 LNHDA, CDR2 SQIVND (reference sequence).

J is TRBJ2-3 and V is TRBV2; 12 bases are a match to TRBD2. The CDR3 sequence is 19 residues long. The germline gives CDR1 SNHLY, CDR2 FYNNEI. The V and J ends lost 7 bases and 2 bases, in that order; junction bases with no gene match: 16. This CDR3 is CASTTSGGSYEQYTDTQYF. In nucleotides, the CDR3 is TGTGCCAGCACAACTAGCGGGGGGTCCTACGAGCAGTACACAGATACGCAGTATTTT.

This clonotype was observed at least ten times. This chain joins TRBV7-9 and TRBJ2-3, with D perhaps given as TRBD1 or TRBD2 (7 bases each). The CDR3 loop spans 16 amino acids. V was trimmed by 4 bases and J by 3 bases, leaving 17 bases between them. Looked up from germline, CDR1 is SEHNR and CDR2 is FQNEAQ (reference sequence). The CDR3 coding sequence is TGTGCCAGCAGCTCCAGGGGGGGGCGCAGGACAGATACGCAGTATTTT. It specifies CASSSRGGRRTDTQYF.

The chain couples TRBV4-2 to TRBJ1-1; maybe TRBD1 (5 bases). This CDR3 is 15 amino acids long. CDR1 is LGHNA and CDR2 is YNFKEQ in the germline V gene. Trimming removed 6 bases from V and 6 bases from J, with 20 bases in between. CDR3: CASSGLIDRLPEAFF. The DNA of the CDR3 is TGTGCCAGCAGTGGGTTAATAGACAGATTACCTGAAGCTTTCTTT.

The rearrangement joins TRBV30 to TRBJ1-1; TRBD1 agrees at 7 bases. Germline V gene lookup returns CDR1 GTSNPN and CDR2 SVGIG (reference sequence). The V and J ends lost 2 bases and 5 bases, in that order; junction bases with no gene match: 11. The CDR3 covers 15 residues. The CDR3 DNA reads as TGTGCCTGGAGTTCCATTCGGACAGGTTTGACTGAAGCTTTCTTT. Translating gives CAWSSIRTGLTEAFF.

This clonotype has ten or more counts. V gene TRBV11-1 combines with J gene TRBJ2-7, with 7 bases matching TRBD2. Germline V gene lookup returns CDR1 SGHAT and CDR2 FQDESV (reference sequence). This CDR3 is built from 14 residues. The J segment lost 2 bases and the V segment lost 3 bases, leaving 4 bases of the junction unmatched. The CDR3 DNA reads as TGTGCCAGCAGCTTTTTCAGCGGGGCCTACGAGCAGTACTTC. This gives the protein CASSFFSGAYEQYF.

The chain has TRBV3-1 and TRBJ2-7; tentative D call: TRBD2 (6 bases). V dropped 5 bases and J dropped 3 bases, with 14 bases sitting between them. The CDR3 length is 14 residues. Germline CDR1 is LGHDT and CDR2 is YNNKEL (reference sequence). Here the CDR3 reads CASSAVYSGYEQYF. The CDR3 nucleotides read TGTGCCAGCAGCGCAGTCTATAGCGGCTACGAGCAGTACTTC.

This clonotype appeared a few times. A much larger clone lies one base from this, so it may be a read error. The chain links TRBV4-1 to TRBJ2-5, with D possibly being TRBD1 (6 bases). The CDR3 is 17 residues long. CDR1 and CDR2 (germline): MGHRA, YSYEKL. The DNA for the CDR3 is TGCGCCAGCAGCCAAGAGGGGATCGGGGTAAAGGGGGAGACCCCGTACTTC. Protein product: CASSQEGIGVKGETPYF.

This chain connects TRBV5-8 to TRBJ2-5, with 10 bases matching TRBD1. The CDR3 extends over 15 amino acids. J was trimmed by 5 bases and V by 5 bases; bases with no gene match: 9. The germline V gene encodes CDR1 SGHTS and CDR2 YDEGEE. As DNA, the CDR3 is TGTGCCAGCAGTCCCGGGACAGGGGTGAGGGAGACCCAGTACTTC. Its translation: CASSPGTGVRETQYF.

Of note for this clonotype: Since a much larger clone is just one base distant, this may be a read error. V and J are TRBV30 and TRBJ2-1, with 7 bases identical to TRBD2. This CDR3 has 15 amino acids. Germline V gives CDR1 GTSNPN, CDR2 SVGIG (reference sequence). In nucleotides, the CDR3 is TGTGCCTGGAGTGTAGGTCTAGCGGACTACAATGAGCAGCTCTTC. Its protein product is CAWSVGLADYNEQLF.

This chain links TRBV7-9 with TRBJ2-3, with a tentative D call TRBD1 (5 bases). With the DNA end fitting TRBJ1-5 better, the J assignment may be wrong. The CDR3 has 15 residues. CDR1 is SEHNR, CDR2 FQNEAQ, per germline (reference sequence). For the CDR3, the DNA is TGTGCCAGCAGCTTAGGTGGGGGGATCATAGATACGCAGCATTTT. Translating gives CASSLGGGIIDTQHF.

Points on this clonotype: A much larger clone differs from this one at a single base, so this may be a read error. The genes are TRBV20-1 and TRBJ2-7; 9 bases fit TRBD1. Germline CDR1 DFQATT, CDR2 SNEGSKA (reference sequence). The CDR3 totals 14 residues. J lost 6 bases, V lost 3 bases, and 9 bases had no gene match. Here the CDR3 reads CSASGDRAVAEQYF. CDR3 in DNA: TGCAGTGCTAGCGGGGACAGGGCGGTGGCCGAGCAGTACTTC.

As regards this clonotype: A junction boundary mismatches the germline segment, possibly from a read error. The chain joins TRBV9 to TRBJ2-4; 8 nucleotides align to TRBD1. The CDR3 covers 14 residues. The germline V gene has CDR1 SGDLS and CDR2 YYNGEE. CDR3 bases: TGTGCCAGCAGCTTGGACAGGGCAAAAAACATTCAGTCCTTC. This encodes CASSLDRAKNIQSF.

This clonotype was recorded many times. This chain uses TRBV5-1 with TRBJ1-2, with D unresolved. Trimming pared 3 bases from V and 3 bases from J, leaving 6 bases between. CDR3 length: 12 residues. Per germline, CDR1 SGHRS and CDR2 YFSETQ. The DNA of the CDR3 is TGCGCCAGCAGCTCTGGGTACTATGGCTACACCTTC. It is translated as CASSSGYYGYTF.

The chain has TRBV30 and TRBJ2-1, with D possibly being TRBD2 (5 bases). Germline CDR1 GTSNPN, CDR2 SVGIG (reference sequence). The CDR3 contains 15 residues. Trimming took 5 bases from V and 0 from J, leaving 14 bases between them. CDR3 residues: CAWELGGSSYNEQFF. In DNA, the CDR3 is TGTGCCTGGGAGTTAGGTGGGAGCTCCTACAATGAGCAGTTCTTC.

This clonotype was observed a handful of times. The chain is built from TRBV2 and TRBJ1-1, with D perhaps matching TRBD1 (5 bases). V dropped 4 bases and J dropped 5 bases, with 11 bases sitting between them. The CDR3 length is 13 residues. Germline V gene lookup returns CDR1 SNHLY and CDR2 FYNNEI. The CDR3 sequence is CASSGEGRTEAFF. The CDR3, as DNA: TGTGCCAGCAGTGGTGAGGGGAGGACTGAAGCTTTCTTT.

The chain uses TRBV15 and TRBJ1-5, with D unresolved. From germline, CDR1 is LNHNV and CDR2 YYDKDF (reference sequence). V was trimmed by 3 bases and J by 0 bases, leaving 15 bases between them. The CDR3 runs to 17 residues. This CDR3 reads CATSSAGVGISNQPQHF. DNA for the CDR3: TGTGCCACCAGCAGTGCTGGAGTGGGCATTAGCAATCAGCCCCAGCATTTT.

The V gene is TRBV7-9, the J gene TRBJ1-2; D ambiguous. The germline gives CDR1 SEHNR, CDR2 FQNEAQ (reference sequence). This CDR3 has 15 residues. Trimming left V 7 bases short and J 5 bases short, with 20 bases between. The CDR3 DNA is TGTGCCAGCATCGGGGAGACCTACGAGCAGTATGGCTACACCTTC. Amino acid sequence: CASIGETYEQYGYTF. The full variable domain, in which reference TRBV7-9 and TRBJ1-2 provide the parts outside the CDR3, is DTGVSQNPRHKITKRGQNVTFRCDPISEHNRLYWYRQTLGQGPEFLTYFQNEAQLEKSRLLSDRFSAERPKGSFSTLEIQRTEQGDSAMYLCASIGETYEQYGYTFGSGTRLTVV.

In its sample, this clonotype was seen many times. In DNA form, the CDR3 reads TGTGCCAGCAGCTCCGGGACACTTAACTATGGCTACACCTTC. It specifies CASSSGTLNYGYTF. The J gene is TRBJ1-2, the V gene TRBV7-2; D is perhaps TRBD1 (6 bases). CDR3 length: 14 amino acids. The germline V gene has CDR1 SGHTA and CDR2 FQGNSA. Between the trimmed V and J ends, which lost 4 bases and 1 base, there was a span of 10 bases.

The sample holds many counts of this clonotype. The chain combines TRBV20-1 with TRBJ2-2, with 12 bases that match TRBD2. Per germline, CDR1 DFQATT and CDR2 SNEGSKA (reference sequence). V was pared by 3 bases and J by 6 bases, with 2 bases of the junction left unmatched. The CDR3 spans 14 residues. CDR3 nucleotides: TGCAGTGCTAGCCTAGCGGGAGGGGCCGGGGAGCTGTTTTTT. As protein: CSASLAGGAGELFF.

This clonotype was found a few times. The chain combines TRBV12-3 or TRBV12-4 with TRBJ2-4; no firm D call. CDR3 size: 12 residues. Trimming left V 3 bases short and J 6 bases short, with 6 bases between. CDR3 region: CASSFQLNIQYF. CDR3 coding DNA: TGTGCCAGCAGTTTTCAGCTAAACATTCAGTACTTC.

This clonotype has at least ten counts. The chain combines TRBV7-6 with TRBJ2-7; no firm D call. The CDR3 is 13 amino acids. Germline assignment: CDR1 SGHVS and CDR2 FNYEAQ. The ends were cut back, 7 bases at V and 0 bases at J, with 10 bases in the middle. This CDR3 is CASTGRYSYEQYF. The CDR3 DNA reads TGTGCCAGCACCGGTCGTTACTCCTACGAGCAGTACTTC.

This clonotype was detected ten times or more. The chain couples TRBV20-1 to TRBJ2-1; 8 bases match TRBD2. Germline CDR1 reads DFQATT; CDR2 reads SNEGSKA (reference sequence). The CDR3 is made up of 13 amino acids. V shed 3 bases, J shed 5 bases, and the junction held 3 bases outside the gene matches. DNA of the CDR3: TGCAGTGCTAGCGGGACTAGTCACAATGAGCAGTTCTTC. Translated: CSASGTSHNEQFF.